These 27 T cell receptor beta chains share one sample of origin, sequenced in a study of blood T cells in healthy people across ages (dated by TCRdb to the mid-2010s). Libraries were prepared through 5' RACE. The instrument given in TCRdb is Illumina HiSeq 2500. A second about 7 to 11 cycle PCR used a sample-barcoded 5' primer and a J-beta primer mix. TCRdb redid the processing of the public reads, applying fastp at Q25 and MiXCR, and retained in-frame beta chains. Rows with a matching CDR3 protein are joined into one entry that keeps the most common DNA and genes. The sample records around 500,000 distinct CDR3 sequences, more than 45% of which are singletons. The top ten constitute roughly 24% of the sample. Sample: blood. These receptors came from a man older than 75 in good health.

The chain has TRBV10-2 and TRBJ1-1, with 8 nucleotides matching TRBD1. Germline CDR1 WSHSY, CDR2 SAAADI. V was clipped by 4 bases and J by 1 base; unmatched bases: 11. This CDR3 is built from 17 residues. The CDR3 loop is CASSGLPGTGRNTEAFF. The CDR3 DNA follows: TGCGCCAGCAGTGGGTTGCCCGGGACAGGCCGGAACACTGAAGCTTTCTTT.

The table lists this clonotype with a few counts. This chain uses TRBV20-1 with TRBJ2-1, with 10 bases lining up with TRBD1. V gave up 4 bases and J gave up 1 base; unmatched junction bases: 4. Germline CDR1 reads DFQATT; CDR2 reads SNEGSKA (reference sequence). CDR3 length: 15 amino acids. The CDR3 DNA is TGCAGTGCTAAGCCGGGACAGGGGTCCTACAATGAGCAGTTCTTC. Translating it yields CSAKPGQGSYNEQFF.

The gene calls are TRBV4-3 and TRBJ2-7; D tentatively reads TRBD1 or TRBD2 (6 bases each). The germline V gene has CDR1 LGHNA and CDR2 YSLEER. CDR3 length: 17 residues. The V and J ends lost 0 bases and 7 bases respectively, with 22 bases between them. CDR3 nucleotide sequence: TGCGCCAGCAGCCAAGATCGGGCAGCGGGTGGGGACAATGAGCAGTACTTC. This codes for CASSQDRAAGGDNEQYF.

In its sample, this clonotype was seen a few times. This chain uses TRBV28 with TRBJ2-5; D remains ambiguous. The DNA end is a closer match to TRBJ2-7, so the J assignment may be wrong. This CDR3 region has 13 residues. Germline V gene data show CDR1 as MDHEN and CDR2 as SYDVKM. The DNA for the CDR3 is TGTGCCAGCAGTTTGAGACAAGCCTACGAGCAGTACTTC. Protein: CASSLRQAYEQYF.

The chain joins TRBV7-2 to TRBJ2-1; 7 nucleotides agree with TRBD2. The J call may be wrong; the DNA end is better matched by TRBJ2-7. Germline assignment: CDR1 SGHTA and CDR2 FQGNSA. The CDR3 covers 15 residues. The CDR3 sequence is CASSVGGDSNNEQYF. The CDR3 bases are TGTGCCAGCTCAGTTGGGGGGGATTCCAACAATGAGCAGTACTTC.

This chain joins TRBV7-2 and TRBJ2-7; perhaps TRBD1 as D (6 bases). V was shortened by 5 bases and J by 3 bases, with 14 bases between the two germline ends. Germline values: CDR1 SGHTA, CDR2 FQGNSA. The CDR3 totals 14 residues. The CDR3 loop reads CASSPMTGHYEQYF. The CDR3 DNA follows: TGTGCCAGCAGCCCGATGACAGGCCACTACGAGCAGTACTTC. The entire variable domain, with the rest obtained from reference TRBV7-2 and TRBJ2-7, is as follows: GAGVSQSPSNKVTEKGKDVELRCDPISGHTALYWYRQSLGQGLEFLIYFQGNSAPDKSGLPSDRFSAERTGGSVSTLTIQRTQQEDSAVYLCASSPMTGHYEQYFGPGTRLTVT.

The CDR3 DNA follows: TGTGCCACCAGCAGAGACCCGGCCGATACGCAGTATTTT. Protein sequence: CATSRDPADTQYF. The chain links TRBV15 to TRBJ2-3; no firm D call. The V end was cut by 0 bases, the J end by 6 bases, with 7 bases between. The CDR3 has 13 residues. From germline, CDR1 is LNHNV and CDR2 YYDKDF (reference sequence).

The chain carries TRBV27 and TRBJ1-2; 7 bases fit TRBD1. The length of the CDR3 is 14 residues. Germline trimming cut 6 bases from V and 4 bases from J; bases unmatched to any gene: 8. Looked up from germline, CDR1 is MNHEY and CDR2 is SMNVEV (reference sequence). The CDR3 DNA is TGTGCCAGCAGGCGTCGGGACAGCCTCTATGGCTACACCTTC. Protein: CASRRRDSLYGYTF.

This chain links TRBV12-3 or TRBV12-4 with TRBJ1-5; 10 bases are a match to TRBD1. This CDR3 contains 15 residues. V gave up 5 bases and J gave up 6 bases; unmatched junction bases: 7. The CDR3 reads CASSPGQGRFQPQHF. In nucleotides, the CDR3 is TGTGCCAGCAGTCCGGGACAGGGGCGGTTTCAGCCCCAGCATTTT.

The rearrangement links TRBV4-3 to TRBJ2-7; no definite D call. Trimming shortened V by 2 bases and J by 2 bases, and 7 bases separated the two germline ends. This CDR3 region has 13 residues. CDR1 and CDR2 (germline): LGHNA, YSLEER. CDR3 DNA sequence: TGCGCCAGCAGCCAAAATGTCCCCTACGAGCAGTACTTC. It encodes CASSQNVPYEQYF.

This clonotype was observed many times. The chain couples TRBV6-6 to TRBJ2-7, with D possibly matching TRBD1 (5 bases). The CDR3 is made up of 14 amino acids. Trimming took 0 bases from V and 3 from J, leaving 9 bases between them. The germline V gene has CDR1 MNHNY and CDR2 SVGAGI (reference sequence). The CDR3 nucleotides are TGTGCCAGCAGTTACTCGGCAGGGAACTACGAGCAGTACTTC. This gives the protein CASSYSAGNYEQYF.

This clonotype was recorded at least ten times. V usage is TRBV7-9 and J usage is TRBJ2-7, with D uncertain. The CDR3 runs 11 residues. Germline V gene data show CDR1 as SEHNR and CDR2 as FQNEAQ (reference sequence). V was clipped by 2 bases and J by 5 bases, with 4 bases between them. The CDR3 here is CASSLMNEQYF. CDR3 sequence (DNA): TGTGCCAGCAGCTTAATGAACGAGCAGTACTTC.

This clonotype was seen more than once but under ten times. This rearrangement joins TRBV24-1 to TRBJ2-4; TRBD2 agrees at 9 bases. Germline CDR1 reads KGHDR; CDR2 reads SFDVKD. The CDR3 is 19 residues long. V gave up 1 base and J gave up 0 bases; unmatched junction bases: 9. CDR3 loop: CATSDFGGRAYPAKNIQYF. The DNA for the CDR3 is TGTGCCACCAGTGATTTTGGCGGGAGGGCCTACCCAGCCAAAAACATTCAGTACTTC.

The chain combines TRBV5-1 with TRBJ2-7; 7 positions agree with TRBD1. The CDR3 loop spans 14 amino acids. Per germline, CDR1 SGHRS and CDR2 YFSETQ. V shed 4 bases and J 2 bases; nucleotides not matched to a gene: 6. DNA for the CDR3: TGCGCCAGCAGCCTTCTGACAGGGACCTACGAGCAGTACTTC. Its translation: CASSLLTGTYEQYF.

The chain has TRBV20-1 and TRBJ1-1, with 8 bases identical to TRBD1. This CDR3 contains 16 residues. The ends lost 0 bases at V and 5 bases at J; junction bases unmatched: 11. Germline V CDR1 and CDR2: DFQATT, SNEGSKA (reference sequence). CDR3 amino acids: CSARDQGTGRLTEAFF. In DNA, the CDR3 is TGCAGTGCTAGAGATCAAGGGACAGGTAGACTAACTGAAGCTTTCTTT.

This sequence joins TRBV7-2 and TRBJ2-3; no definite D call. Germline V gives CDR1 SGHTA, CDR2 FQGNSA. There are 14 residues in the CDR3. V lost 1 base and J lost 8, with 13 bases in between. CDR3 sequence: CASSLGPEVATQYF. DNA of the CDR3: TGTGCCAGCAGCTTAGGCCCCGAGGTCGCTACGCAGTATTTT.

Concerning this clonotype itself: A junction end diverges from the germline sequence, so it may reflect a read error. The genes are TRBV6-6 and TRBJ2-1; TRBD1 agrees at 7 bases. From germline, CDR1 is MNHNY and CDR2 SVGAGI (reference sequence). CDR3 length: 13 residues. The DNA of the CDR3 is TGTGCTAGCAGACAGGGCCAATACAATGAGCAGTTCTTC. Protein: CASRQGQYNEQFF.

The rearrangement joins TRBV3-1 to TRBJ2-5, with TRBD2 matching over 8 bases. The CDR3 has 15 residues. The ends lost 6 bases at V and 0 bases at J; junction bases unmatched: 6. Germline V gene sequence: CDR1 LGHDT, CDR2 YNNKEL (reference sequence). In DNA form, the CDR3 reads TGTGCCAGCAGTCAACTAGCGGAGTACCAAGAGACCCAGTACTTC. Amino acid sequence: CASSQLAEYQETQYF.

The chain couples TRBV2 to TRBJ2-3, with TRBD2 identical over 9 bases. Germline trimming cut 4 bases from V and 5 bases from J; bases unmatched to any gene: 7. The CDR3 totals 15 residues. CDR1 and CDR2 (germline): SNHLY, FYNNEI. CDR3 in DNA: TGTGCCAGCAGTGGCAGGCGGGGGGGCCTAGATACGCAGTATTTT. Encoded protein: CASSGRRGGLDTQYF.

There are many counts of this clonotype. This chain uses TRBV20-1 with TRBJ1-2; no reliable D call. CDR1 and CDR2 (germline): DFQATT, SNEGSKA (reference sequence). The CDR3 length is 14 residues. V shed 4 bases and J shed 4 bases, with 16 bases lying between them. As DNA, the CDR3 is TGCAGTGCTACCGCGGGATTAGCAGGCTATGGCTACACCTTC. Translated, it gives CSATAGLAGYGYTF.

The genes are TRBV7-9 and TRBJ2-7; 9 bases fit TRBD2. This CDR3 contains 15 residues. The germline gives CDR1 SEHNR, CDR2 FQNEAQ (reference sequence). The V and J ends lost 3 bases and 3 bases, in that order; junction bases with no gene match: 6. This chain's CDR3 is CASSLGGRALYEQYF. CDR3 coding DNA: TGTGCCAGCAGCTTGGGCGGGAGGGCCCTCTACGAGCAGTACTTC.

The V gene is TRBV6-5, the J gene TRBJ2-1; 10 bases line up with TRBD1. CDR3 length equals 12 residues. V lost 6 bases and J lost 10; bases outside the gene matches: 3. Germline V gene data show CDR1 as MNHEY and CDR2 as SVGAGI. The CDR3 nucleotides are TGTGCCAGCAGGACAGGGGGCTGGGAGCAGTTCTTC. This encodes CASRTGGWEQFF.

The V call is TRBV29-1, the J call TRBJ1-5, with D unclear. V was pared by 4 bases and J by 2 bases, with 9 bases between. Per the germline V gene, CDR1 is SQVTM and CDR2 is ANQGSEA. CDR3 length: 13 residues. CDR3 in amino acids: CSVGYRGNQPQHF. The CDR3 nucleotides are TGCAGCGTTGGTTATAGGGGCAATCAGCCCCAGCATTTT.

The rearrangement uses TRBV29-1 and TRBJ1-1; unclear D gene. V was clipped by 5 bases and J by 1 base, with 11 bases between them. The CDR3 is 13 amino acids. Per the germline V gene, CDR1 is SQVTM and CDR2 is ANQGSEA. The CDR3 region has the DNA TGCAGCGTTCGACGCTGGGAGAACACTGAAGCTTTCTTT. It yields the protein CSVRRWENTEAFF.

This clonotype was detected a few times. A much larger clonotype is one base distant, so this may be a read error. This chain joins TRBV6-6 and TRBJ2-1, with 8 bases identical to TRBD1. The CDR3 is 16 residues long. J gave up 2 bases and V 0 bases, and 3 bases lay outside the gene matches. Germline V CDR1 and CDR2: MNHNY, SVGAGI (reference sequence). The chain's CDR3 is CASSYSDRGPYNEQFF. The CDR3 DNA follows: TGTGCCAGCAGTTACTCCGACAGGGGCCCCTACAATGAGCAGTTCTTC.

The rearrangement uses TRBV7-9 and TRBJ2-5; TRBD1 matches at 7 bases. This CDR3 has 16 amino acids. The V gene's germline CDR1 is SEHNR and CDR2 FQNEAQ (reference sequence). The V segment lost 0 bases and the J segment 5 bases; nucleotides outside the gene matches: 9. The CDR3 loop reads CASSLAAGGGMETQYF. The CDR3 region has the DNA TGTGCCAGCAGCTTAGCAGCAGGGGGTGGTATGGAGACCCAGTACTTC.

The chain couples TRBV7-2 to TRBJ1-2; D gene ambiguous. The CDR3 has 13 residues. Trimming left V 5 bases short and J 2 bases short, with 9 bases between. CDR1 and CDR2 (germline): SGHTA, FQGNSA. This chain's CDR3 is CASSPRRNYGYTF. CDR3 nucleotides: TGTGCCAGCAGCCCCCGCCGAAACTATGGCTACACCTTC.